This T cell receptor beta chain is from a study of T cell changes during pregnancy in multiple sclerosis. Trimming at V came to 0 bases and at J to 8 bases, leaving 13 bases not matched to a gene. The germline CDR1 and CDR2 sequences are SGDLS and YYNGEE. This CDR3 has 17 amino acids. Only in-frame clones appear in the TCRdb table, and some are missing; sequencing was by immunoSEQ multiplex PCR. The sample contains around 58,000 clones, about 91% of which appear only once. This TCR derives from a female donor with multiple sclerosis, enrolled in a pregnancy study. This rearrangement joins TRBV9 to TRBJ1-2, with 10 nucleotides matching TRBD1. The source was peripheral blood, collected before pregnancy. CDR3 in amino acids: CASSVVGRFGQGEGYTF. For the CDR3, the DNA is TGTGCCAGCAGCGTAGTTGGTCGCTTCGGACAGGGGGAGGGCTACACCTTC.